Each of the 21 T cell receptor beta chains below was sequenced from the same sample in a study of read filtering for tumor transcriptome and immune sequencing. Molecular barcoded adaptors covering alpha/delta and beta/gamma chains were used on around 370 ng RNA. TCRdb reprocessed the reads via MiXCR and lists one record per CDR3 protein. The sample records fewer than 90,000 distinct CDR3 sequences, around 12% being singletons. The sequenced sample consisted of a population of CD138-negative cells sorted from bone marrow. The receptors originated from a donor at least 40 years old with multiple myeloma.

This clonotype was recorded many times. V gene TRBV2 combines with J gene TRBJ1-1, with 7 bases fitting TRBD1. V was pared by 6 bases and J by 2 bases, with 6 bases of the junction left unmatched. CDR1 and CDR2 (germline): SNHLY, FYNNEI. The CDR3 spans 14 residues. Here the CDR3 DNA reads TGTGCCAGCAGAAACAGACAGGGCAACACTGAAGCTTTCTTT. The encoded protein is CASRNRQGNTEAFF.

A note on this clonotype: A much bigger clone sits one base away, suggesting this may be a read error. The chain recombines TRBV28 with TRBJ2-5; TRBD1 matches 10 bases. This CDR3 spans 15 amino acids. The germline gives CDR1 MDHEN, CDR2 SYDVKM. Trimming at V came to 8 bases and at J to 5 bases, leaving 11 bases not matched to a gene. The CDR3 sequence: CASAGDGTGEETQYF. In nucleotides, the CDR3 is TGTGCCAGCGCGGGGGACGGGACAGGGGAGGAGACCCAGTACTTC.

This clonotype was counted at least ten times. The rearrangement joins TRBV20-1 to TRBJ1-1; D gene ambiguous. This CDR3 has 13 residues. V was trimmed by 7 bases and J by 2 bases, leaving 14 bases between them. CDR1 is DFQATT and CDR2 is SNEGSKA in the germline V gene (reference sequence). Written as DNA, the CDR3 is TGCAGTGGGTGGGAAAAGGGTAACACTGAAGCTTTCTTT. Encoded protein: CSGWEKGNTEAFF.

This clonotype has a count of ten or more. This chain joins TRBV4-1 and TRBJ2-2, with 14 positions matching TRBD2. This CDR3 comprises 17 residues. Germline values: CDR1 MGHRA, CDR2 YSYEKL. J gave up 5 bases and V 8 bases, and 10 bases lay outside the gene matches. The CDR3 DNA is TGCGCCAGCTCCCCCGGACTAGCGGGAGGAAGAACCGGGGAGCTGTTTTTT. Its protein product is CASSPGLAGGRTGELFF.

At least ten counts were recorded for this clonotype. Here the CDR3 reads CAWSVFRTSGRARRGNEQFF. CDR3 DNA sequence: TGTGCCTGGAGTGTTTTTAGGACTAGCGGGAGGGCCAGAAGAGGCAATGAGCAGTTCTTC. The chain joins TRBV30 to TRBJ2-1, with 15 bases that match TRBD2. Trimming took 0 bases from V and 6 from J; bases not matched to a gene: 15. The CDR3 sequence is 20 residues long. Looked up from germline, CDR1 is GTSNPN and CDR2 is SVGIG (reference sequence).

Details on this clonotype: A much bigger clone sits one base away, suggesting this may be a read error. This chain uses TRBV20-1 with TRBJ2-3, with 10 nucleotides matching TRBD2. The V gene's germline CDR1 is DFQATT and CDR2 SNEGSKA (reference sequence). The CDR3 sequence is 13 residues long. V shed 4 bases and J 4 bases; nucleotides not matched to a gene: 2. In nucleotides, the CDR3 is TGCAGTGCTATCGGACTAGCGGCAGATACGCAGTATTTT. It yields the protein CSAIGLAADTQYF.

This clonotype showed up just a few times. A much larger clone differs from this one at a single base, so this may be a read error. The chain has TRBV7-9 and TRBJ2-5, with TRBD1 matching 8 bases. V was pared by 5 bases and J by 2 bases, with 7 bases of the junction left unmatched. This CDR3 has 15 residues. Germline V gene data show CDR1 as SEHNR and CDR2 as FQNEAQ (reference sequence). Here the CDR3 reads CASSPGQGRQETQYF. The DNA for the CDR3 is TGTGCCAGCAGCCCTGGACAGGGCCGACAAGAGACCCAGTACTTC. Full variable domain (remainder filled in from reference TRBV7-9 and TRBJ2-5): DTGVSQNPRHKITKRGQNVTFRCDPISEHNRLYWYRQTLGQGPEFLTYFQNEAQLEKSRLLSDRFSAERPKGSFSTLEIQRTEQGDSAMYLCASSPGQGRQETQYFGPGTRLLVL.

Many counts were recorded for this clonotype. The chain uses TRBV5-1 and TRBJ2-2; weak D call: TRBD2 (6 bases). The V and J ends lost 5 bases and 2 bases respectively, with 10 bases between them. Germline V gives CDR1 SGHRS, CDR2 YFSETQ. The CDR3 length is 14 residues. Written as DNA, the CDR3 is TGCGCCAGCAGTTGGGACTTTAACACCGGGGAGCTGTTTTTT. Amino acid sequence: CASSWDFNTGELFF.

This clonotype was counted ten times or more. The chain recombines TRBV7-8 with TRBJ2-6, with TRBD1 matching over 10 bases. The ends lost 1 base at V and 0 bases at J; junction bases unmatched: 12. The germline CDR1 and CDR2 sequences are SGHVS and FQNEAQ. CDR3 length equals 21 residues. In DNA, the CDR3 is TGTGCCAGCAGCTTAGGGGACAGGGGAAGTTCAAGAAGCTCTGGGGCCAACGTCCTGACTTTC. Its protein is CASSLGDRGSSRSSGANVLTF.

This clonotype was found a few times. This could be a read error, since a much larger clone is one nucleotide away. This chain uses TRBV28 with TRBJ2-7; tentatively, D is TRBD2 (6 bases). V was trimmed by 4 bases and J by 3 bases, leaving 19 bases between them. The CDR3 is 16 amino acids. Germline V gene data show CDR1 as MDHEN and CDR2 as SYDVKM. CDR3 in amino acids: CASSSPTNGSGYEQYF. CDR3 sequence (DNA): TGTGCCAGCAGTTCGCCGACTAACGGGAGTGGCTACGAGCAGTACTTC.

In this sample, this clonotype turned up many times. The chain's CDR3 is CASSESWLSSVNTEAFF. The CDR3 coding sequence is TGTGCCAGCAGTGAATCGTGGTTGAGTTCTGTGAACACTGAAGCTTTCTTT. The rearrangement uses TRBV25-1 and TRBJ1-1; D remains unclear. Looked up from germline, CDR1 is MGHDK and CDR2 is SYGVNS. The CDR3 spans 17 residues. Trimming left V 1 base short and J 0 bases short, with 15 bases between.

This clonotype was seen ten or more times. J is TRBJ2-7 and V is TRBV12-3 or TRBV12-4; D may match TRBD1 or TRBD2 (5 bases each). The V end lost 6 bases, the J end lost 2 bases, and 11 bases lay between the germline ends. This CDR3 has 13 residues. CDR3 nucleotide sequence: TGTGCCAGCAGCCGGGACGGCCCCTACGAGCAGTACTTC. Amino acids: CASSRDGPYEQYF.

Comments on this clonotype: A junction boundary mismatches the germline segment, possibly from a read error. The chain has TRBV5-1 and TRBJ2-3; D is possibly TRBD1 (5 bases). CDR1 is SGHRS, CDR2 YFSETQ, per germline. This CDR3 region has 17 residues. The CDR3 protein is CASSPLLKNDDTGTQYF. The CDR3 DNA is TGCGCCAGCAGCCCATTATTAAAAAACGACGACACAGGTACGCAGTATTTT.

A few counts support this clonotype. The chain carries TRBV19 and TRBJ1-5; a possible D gene is TRBD1 (5 bases). The CDR3 is 15 amino acids. V gave up 1 base and J gave up 3 bases, with 10 bases separating them. Germline V gives CDR1 LNHDA, CDR2 SQIVND (reference sequence). The CDR3 coding sequence is TGTGCCAGTAGTATAGGGAGACAGCTCAATCAGCCCCAGCATTTT. The encoded protein is CASSIGRQLNQPQHF.

This clonotype has at least ten counts. This chain connects TRBV19 to TRBJ2-1; TRBD2 aligns across 12 bases. Germline V lookup: CDR1 LNHDA, CDR2 SQIVND (reference sequence). V gave up 4 bases and J gave up 8 bases; unmatched junction bases: 6. CDR3 size: 15 residues. CDR3 amino acids: CASSRRLAGDHEQFF. CDR3 sequence (DNA): TGTGCCAGTAGTAGGCGACTAGCGGGAGACCATGAGCAGTTCTTC.

The rearrangement uses TRBV7-3 and TRBJ2-1; possible D gene TRBD2, 6 bases. This CDR3 spans 15 amino acids. Germline loops: CDR1 SGHTA, CDR2 FQGTGA. The V end lost 3 bases, the J end lost 8 bases, and 17 bases lay between the germline ends. This CDR3 is CASSLERLTGDEQFF. CDR3 in DNA: TGTGCCAGCAGCTTGGAACGGCTGACGGGGGATGAGCAGTTCTTC.

This clonotype came up many times. The V gene is TRBV6-2 or TRBV6-3, the J gene TRBJ1-1; D not certain. The ends were cut back, 8 bases at V and 0 bases at J, with 16 bases in the middle. The CDR3 consists of 15 residues. Germline values: CDR1 MNHEY, CDR2 SVGEGT. The CDR3 is CASATRQRLNTEAFF. The CDR3 region has the DNA TGTGCCAGCGCGACGCGGCAAAGACTGAACACTGAAGCTTTCTTT.

This clonotype has a count of ten or more. Its ends do not fully match the called genes, so a read error is possible. The chain links TRBV7-9 to TRBJ2-5; 12 bases are shared with TRBD2. Germline V gene data show CDR1 as SEHNR and CDR2 as FQNEAQ (reference sequence). This CDR3 is built from 16 residues. The CDR3 bases are TGTGCCAGCAGCCTAACTAGCGGGAGGCTCCAAGAGACCCAGCACTTC. This encodes CASSLTSGRLQETQHF.

This clonotype was detected many times. The chain is built from TRBV28 and TRBJ2-1; no firm D call. V was cut by 5 bases and J by 3 bases, with 11 bases left in between. The CDR3 length is 14 residues. The germline CDR1 and CDR2 sequences are MDHEN and SYDVKM. CDR3 DNA sequence: TGTGCCAGCAGTAGGCTATTAAACTACAATGAGCAGTTCTTC. Translated: CASSRLLNYNEQFF. Complete variable domain (other parts from reference TRBV28 and TRBJ2-1): DVKVTQSSRYLVKRTGEKVFLECVQDMDHENMFWYRQDPGLGLRLIYFSYDVKMKEKGDIPEGYSVSREKKERFSLILESASTNQTSMYLCASSRLLNYNEQFFGPGTRLTVL.

This clonotype was detected many times. This chain connects TRBV20-1 to TRBJ2-7, with 7 bases matching TRBD2. Germline CDR1 reads DFQATT; CDR2 reads SNEGSKA (reference sequence). Germline trimming cut 6 bases from V and 6 bases from J; bases unmatched to any gene: 14. The CDR3 runs to 14 residues. CDR3 nucleotide sequence: TGCAGTGCATACCCCGGCGGGAGAGGCGGCGAGCAGTACTTC. Translation: CSAYPGGRGGEQYF.

The table lists this clonotype with many counts. The chain links TRBV11-3 to TRBJ1-1; 9 positions match TRBD1. Germline CDR1 reads SGHNT; CDR2 reads YENEEA. The CDR3 contains 15 residues. The trim removed 3 bases at V and 1 base at J, leaving 3 bases unmatched. In DNA, the CDR3 is TGTGCCAGCAGCTTCCTGGGACAGGGGAACACTGAAGCTTTCTTT. Its translation is CASSFLGQGNTEAFF.